Here is one TCR beta chain with its context. Germline assignment: CDR1 DFQATT and CDR2 SNEGSKA (reference sequence). The V gene lost 1 base and the J gene lost 3 bases, with 4 bases spanning the gap. The CDR3 contains 11 residues. Expressed TCRB transcripts were sequenced because the entire RNA isolate underwent reverse transcription. Using immunoSEQ multiplex PCR, the repertoire was profiled, and TCRdb retains in-frame clones only, with some absent. The data show approximately 300,000 clones, 11% seen once. This sample is part of a study of beta chain features in type 1 diabetes. Study at large: Patients were similar to healthy donors in age and gender (as well as in cell yields).

The TCR was taken from a woman between 25 and 40 years old in good health. The chain has TRBV20-1 and TRBJ2-7; D is undetermined. The specimen was naive CD4+ T cells from blood. The CDR3 DNA sequence: TGCAGTGCTAGAGGGAGCTACGAGCAGTACTTC. This codes for CSARGSYEQYF.